A selection of T cell receptor beta chains follows, all from one sample in a study of CD4+ T cells in melanoma. Sequencing used immunoSEQ multiplex PCR; TCRdb keeps in-frame clones, though not all of them. Seen here are 9,500 to 12,000 clones, approximately 67% observed once, and the top ten hold 9.5% to 11%. The sample consisted of cells from a culture (not recorded whether cultured in vitro). These receptors all come from a human donor with melanoma. Both conserved end residues are part of each CDR3. A D gene is named only where the DNA matches it firmly. Where a row states a size, it is once, few, many or the class of an expanded clone; other rows omit it.

13	TRBV6-5	-	-	TRBJ1-2	CASDGSGARGYTF	TGTGCCAGCGACGGATCGGGAGCTAGGGGCTACACCTTC
14	TRBV9	-	-	TRBJ2-7	CASSVAGGTGEQYF	TGTGCCAGCAGCGTAGCAGGCGGGACCGGGGAGCAGTACTTC
13	TRBV7-3	-	-	TRBJ2-3	CASSLLGGDTQYF	TGTGCCAGCAGCTTATTGGGGGGCGATACGCAGTATTTT
17	TRBV9	-	TRBD2	TRBJ2-3	CASSDPETSGLTDTQYF	TGTGCCAGCAGCGATCCCGAGACTAGCGGCCTCACAGATACGCAGTATTTT
12	TRBV11-2	few	-	TRBJ1-4	CASSLVLGRLFF	TGTGCCAGCAGCTTAGTTCTAGGAAGGTTATTTTTT
15	TRBV2	-	-	TRBJ2-3	CASSRVGQRTDTQYF	TGTGCCAGCAGTAGGGTCGGACAGAGAACAGATACGCAGTATTTT
17	TRBV30	few	TRBD1	TRBJ1-2	CAWSVPGQVHARGGYTF	TGTGCCTGGAGTGTGCCGGGACAGGTGCATGCCAGGGGCGGCTACACCTTC
16	TRBV2	-	-	TRBJ2-4	CASSPDRSSAKNIQYF	TGTGCCAGCAGTCCTGACAGGTCCTCGGCCAAAAACATTCAGTACTTC
18	TRBV27	few	-	TRBJ2-7	CASSLRPPGVYFAYEQYF	TGTGCCAGCAGTTTAAGACCCCCAGGGGTTTATTTCGCTTACGAGCAGTACTTC
15	TRBV5-4	-	-	TRBJ1-2	CASSLETGFNYGYTF	TGTGCCAGCAGTCTCGAGACGGGATTTAACTATGGCTACACCTTC
12	TRBV29-1	few	-	TRBJ2-5	CSVSDSQETQYF	TGCAGCGTTTCCGACAGTCAAGAGACCCAGTACTTC
14	TRBV9	-	-	TRBJ1-3	CASTLGLSGNTIYF	TGTGCCAGCACCTTAGGACTTTCTGGAAACACCATATATTTT
16	TRBV28	-	TRBD1	TRBJ2-6	CASRRQGFSGANVLTF	TGTGCCAGCAGGCGACAGGGGTTCTCTGGGGCCAACGTCCTGACTTTC
14	TRBV4-1	-	-	TRBJ1-6	CASSHDIYASPLHF	TGCGCCAGCAGCCATGACATATACGCTTCACCCCTCCACTTT
14	TRBV14	-	-	TRBJ1-6	CASSQVRANSPLHF	TGTGCCAGCAGCCAAGTACGGGCGAATTCACCCCTCCACTTT
14	TRBV5-4	-	TRBD1	TRBJ2-7	CASSLWGQGYEQYF	TGTGCCAGCAGCTTGTGGGGACAGGGGTACGAGCAGTACTTC
14	TRBV30	-	TRBD1	TRBJ2-2	CAWSVQGVTGELFF	TGTGCCTGGAGTGTACAGGGGGTCACCGGGGAGCTGTTTTTT
13	TRBV11-3	-	-	TRBJ2-5	CASSLGTQETQYF	TGTGCCAGCAGTCTAGGGACCCAAGAGACCCAGTACTTC
15	TRBV5-6	-	-	TRBJ2-2	CASSLGQRSTGELFF	TGTGCCAGCAGCTTGGGGCAGAGATCAACCGGGGAGCTGTTTTTT
14	TRBV6-1	-	-	TRBJ2-2	CASSVGGGTGELFF	TGTGCCAGCAGTGTCGGAGGAGGCACCGGGGAGCTGTTTTTT
15	TRBV30	few	TRBD2	TRBJ2-3	CAWDHGTSGTDTQYF	TGTGCCTGGGACCACGGGACTAGCGGCACAGATACGCAGTATTTT
16	TRBV14	-	-	TRBJ1-1	CASSQDWVLSYTEAFF	TGTGCCAGCAGCCAAGATTGGGTCTTAAGCTACACTGAAGCTTTCTTT
11	TRBV5-8	-	-	TRBJ1-1	CASKRRTEAFF	TGTGCCAGCAAAAGGAGGACTGAAGCTTTCTTT
15	TRBV4-1	-	TRBD2	TRBJ2-5	CASSLLLSGGETQYF	TGCGCCAGCAGCCTCCTCCTGAGCGGGGGAGAGACCCAGTACTTC
13	TRBV6-5	once	-	TRBJ2-5	CASSHVSQETQYF	TGTGCCAGCAGCCATGTTAGCCAAGAGACCCAGTACTTC
17	TRBV19	-	TRBD1	TRBJ1-2	CASSGTGTGSPSAGYTF	TGTGCCAGTAGTGGAACCGGGACAGGGTCTCCATCGGCCGGCTACACCTTC
13	TRBV6-5	-	-	TRBJ1-2	CASSYRKVEGYTF	TGTGCCAGCAGTTACCGAAAGGTGGAAGGCTACACCTTC
15	TRBV4-1	medium-sized	-	TRBJ2-7	CASSQDPGGTYEQYF	TGCGCCAGCAGCCAAGATCCGGGCGGAACCTACGAGCAGTACTTC
16	TRBV5-6	-	-	TRBJ2-5	CASSFKWDPIDETQYF	TGTGCCAGCAGCTTCAAGTGGGACCCAATCGATGAGACCCAGTACTTC
15	TRBV18	-	TRBD2	TRBJ2-7	CASSTGTSGGREQYF	TGTGCCAGCTCGACCGGGACTAGCGGGGGGCGAGAGCAGTACTTC
15	TRBV27	-	-	TRBJ2-7	CASSFSRVAAYEQYF	TGTGCCAGCAGTTTTAGCCGGGTGGCGGCCTACGAGCAGTACTTC
14	TRBV7-8	-	-	TRBJ1-5	CASTRGGPNQPQHF	TGTGCCAGCACCCGGGGGGGCCCAAATCAGCCCCAGCATTTT
19	TRBV15	-	-	TRBJ2-7	CATSRETVRVFPRSYEQYF	TGTGCCACCAGCAGAGAAACGGTCAGGGTTTTTCCCCGCTCCTACGAGCAGTACTTC
18	TRBV7-3	-	TRBD2	TRBJ2-6	CASSPRSGGSSGANVLTF	TGTGCCAGCAGCCCACGCAGCGGGGGGAGCTCTGGGGCCAACGTCCTGACTTTC
11	TRBV6-1	-	-	TRBJ1-6	CASSEGPSLHF	TGTGCCAGCAGTGAAGGACCGTCCCTCCACTTT
15	TRBV5-4	-	-	TRBJ2-1	CASTREGGSYNEQFF	TGTGCCAGCACCCGGGAAGGGGGCTCCTACAATGAGCAGTTCTTC
14	TRBV2	-	-	TRBJ2-5	CASSLAASSRTQYF	TGTGCCAGCAGTTTAGCCGCGTCGTCTAGGACCCAGTACTTC
13	TRBV27	few	TRBD1	TRBJ2-7	CASSRQGIYEQYF	TGTGCCAGCTCAAGACAGGGGATCTACGAGCAGTACTTC
13	TRBV14	-	-	TRBJ2-2	CASSQLHTGELFF	TGTGCCAGCAGCCAACTACACACCGGGGAGCTGTTTTTT
13	TRBV2	few	-	TRBJ1-1	CASKGQANTEAFF	TGTGCCAGCAAAGGCCAGGCGAACACTGAAGCTTTCTTT
20	TRBV9	-	TRBD1	TRBJ2-2	CASSARMLGQEGRETGELFF	TGTGCCAGCAGCGCCCGTATGTTGGGACAGGAGGGACGGGAAACCGGGGAGCTGTTTTTT
17	TRBV5-6	once	TRBD2	TRBJ2-1	CASSLVRLAGGRHEQFF	TGTGCCAGCAGCTTGGTCAGACTAGCGGGGGGGCGGCATGAGCAGTTCTTC
14	TRBV5-8	-	-	TRBJ1-5	CASSQGKSNQPQHF	TGTGCCAGCTCTCAAGGAAAGAGCAATCAGCCCCAGCATTTT
15	TRBV5-6	-	TRBD1	TRBJ2-3	CASSLRRTGTDTQYF	TGTGCCAGCAGTTTGAGGCGGACAGGAACAGATACGCAGTATTTT
13	TRBV10-3	-	-	TRBJ2-1	CAISGDRDNEQFF	TGTGCCATCAGCGGGGACCGTGACAATGAGCAGTTCTTC
16	TRBV27	once	TRBD2	TRBJ2-3	CASSLSRAGDGDTQYF	TGTGCCAGCAGTCTCTCGAGAGCGGGGGATGGAGATACGCAGTATTTT
13	TRBV4-1	-	-	TRBJ2-5	CASSLGWWETQYF	TGCGCCAGCAGTCTAGGGTGGTGGGAGACCCAGTACTTC
13	TRBV5-4	-	-	TRBJ2-2	CASSFKGIGELFF	TGTGCCAGCAGCTTTAAGGGGATCGGGGAGCTGTTTTTT
14	TRBV29-1	-	TRBD1	TRBJ1-2	CSATPGQVFGGYTF	TGCAGCGCAACCCCGGGACAGGTTTTCGGTGGCTACACCTTC
15	TRBV5-1	few	-	TRBJ1-1	CASSLLGPKNTEAFF	TGCGCCAGCAGCTTATTGGGGCCGAAGAACACTGAAGCTTTCTTT